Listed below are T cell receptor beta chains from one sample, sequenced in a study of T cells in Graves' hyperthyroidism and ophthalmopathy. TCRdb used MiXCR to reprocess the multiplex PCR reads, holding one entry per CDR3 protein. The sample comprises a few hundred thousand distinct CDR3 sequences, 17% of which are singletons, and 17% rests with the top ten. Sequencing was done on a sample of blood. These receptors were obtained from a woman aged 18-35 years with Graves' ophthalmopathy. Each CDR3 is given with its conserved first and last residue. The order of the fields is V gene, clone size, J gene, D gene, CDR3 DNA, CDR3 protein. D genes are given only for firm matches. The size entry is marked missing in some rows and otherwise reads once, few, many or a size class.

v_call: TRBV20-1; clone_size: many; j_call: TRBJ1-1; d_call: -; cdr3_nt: TGCAGTGTTAGGAGGGACACTGAAGCTTTCTTT; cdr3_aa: CSVRRDTEAFF
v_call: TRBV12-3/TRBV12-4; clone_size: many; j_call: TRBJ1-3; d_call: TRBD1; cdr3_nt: TGTGCCAGTATGGGACAGAGCTCTGGAAACACCATATATTTT; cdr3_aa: CASMGQSSGNTIYF
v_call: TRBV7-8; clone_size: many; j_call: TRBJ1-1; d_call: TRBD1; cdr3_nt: TGTGCCAGCAGCTTCCTACTGGGGCCCCAGGGGGACACTGAAGCTTTCTTT; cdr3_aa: CASSFLLGPQGDTEAFF
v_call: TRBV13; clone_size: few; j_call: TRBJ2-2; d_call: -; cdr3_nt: TGTGCCAGCAGTCCAATAATAGCGGACGGGGAGCTGTTTTTT; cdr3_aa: CASSPIIADGELFF
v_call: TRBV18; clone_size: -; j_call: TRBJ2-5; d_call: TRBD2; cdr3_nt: TGTGCCAGCTCAGTGACTAGCTCTGAGACCCAGTACTTC; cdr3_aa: CASSVTSSETQYF
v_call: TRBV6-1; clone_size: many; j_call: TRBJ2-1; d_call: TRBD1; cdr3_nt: TGTGCCACCTGGGACAGAGCGGATGAGCAGTTCTTC; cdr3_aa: CATWDRADEQFF
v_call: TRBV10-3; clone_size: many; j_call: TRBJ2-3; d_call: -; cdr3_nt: TGTGCCATCACTGGGACGGCTAGCACAGATACGCAGTATTTT; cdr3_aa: CAITGTASTDTQYF
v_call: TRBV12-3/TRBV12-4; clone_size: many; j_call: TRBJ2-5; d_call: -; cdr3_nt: TGTGCCAGCAGTGTGGGACTGCGCCAAGAGACCCAGTACTTC; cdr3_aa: CASSVGLRQETQYF
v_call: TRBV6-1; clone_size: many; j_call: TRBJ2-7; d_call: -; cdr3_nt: TGTGCCAGCAGTGATTCCGGTAACTTGGGCCTCTACGAGCAGTACTTC; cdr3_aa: CASSDSGNLGLYEQYF
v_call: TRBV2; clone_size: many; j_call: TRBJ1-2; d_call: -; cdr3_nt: TGTGCCAGCAGTGAATCCAGCGGTCCAGGGATGGGAGGCTACACCTTC; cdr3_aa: CASSESSGPGMGGYTF
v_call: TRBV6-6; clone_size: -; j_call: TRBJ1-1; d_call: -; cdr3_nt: TGTGCCAGCAGTTACTCTACGCCCGGGGAAGCTTTCTTT; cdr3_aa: CASSYSTPGEAFF
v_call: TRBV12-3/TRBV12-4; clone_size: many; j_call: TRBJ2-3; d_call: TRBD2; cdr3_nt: TGTGCCAGCAGTTCGCTGGGACTAGCGGGAGAGAGCACAGATACGCAGTATTTT; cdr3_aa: CASSSLGLAGESTDTQYF
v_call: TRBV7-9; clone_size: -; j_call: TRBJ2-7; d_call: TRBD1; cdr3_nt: TGTGCCAGCAGCTTCCCCCCCGGGACAGGGGACTACGAGCAGTACTTC; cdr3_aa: CASSFPPGTGDYEQYF
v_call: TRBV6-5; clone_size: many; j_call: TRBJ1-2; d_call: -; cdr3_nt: TGTGCCAGCAGTTACTCGGAAGGGGTTGGCTACACCTTC; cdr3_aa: CASSYSEGVGYTF
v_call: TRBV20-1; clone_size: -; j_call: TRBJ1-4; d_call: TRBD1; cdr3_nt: TGCAGTGCCGGGACAGCCGCGGCGGAAAAACTGTTTTTT; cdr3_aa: CSAGTAAAEKLFF
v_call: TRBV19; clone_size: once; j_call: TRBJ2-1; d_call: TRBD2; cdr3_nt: TGTGCCAGTAGTATATTAGCGGGAGGGGGCTACAATGAGCAGTTCTTC; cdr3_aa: CASSILAGGGYNEQFF
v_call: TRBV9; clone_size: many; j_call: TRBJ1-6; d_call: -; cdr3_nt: TGTGCCAGCAGCCCAGAACGACAAAATAATTCACCCCTCCACTTT; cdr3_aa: CASSPERQNNSPLHF
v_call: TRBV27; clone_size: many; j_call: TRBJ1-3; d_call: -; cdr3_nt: TGTGCCAGCAGTTTAACCTCTCCCCGACCCTGGACGGAGATTGGCTCTGGAAACACCATATATTTT; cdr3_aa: CASSLTSPRPWTEIGSGNTIYF
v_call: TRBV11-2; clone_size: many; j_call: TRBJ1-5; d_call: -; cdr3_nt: TGTGCCAGCAGCCAGGGAGGGTATGGCAATCAGCCCCAGCATTTT; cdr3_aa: CASSQGGYGNQPQHF
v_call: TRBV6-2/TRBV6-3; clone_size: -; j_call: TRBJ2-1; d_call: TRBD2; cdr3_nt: TGTGCCAGCAGTTCGGCTAGCGGGGGGGATGAGCAGTTCTTC; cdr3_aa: CASSSASGGDEQFF
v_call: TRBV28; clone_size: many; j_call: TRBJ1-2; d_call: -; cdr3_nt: TGTGCCAGCAGTTTTAGGGGGACCCACGGCTACACCTTC; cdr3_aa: CASSFRGTHGYTF
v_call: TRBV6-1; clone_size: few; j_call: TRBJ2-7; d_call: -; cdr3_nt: TGTGCCAGCAGCCAACTAGATAAGGCCTACGAGCAGTACTTC; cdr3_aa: CASSQLDKAYEQYF
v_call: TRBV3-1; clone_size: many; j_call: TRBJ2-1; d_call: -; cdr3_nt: TGTGCCAGCAGCCAAAGGGCCTATGAGCAGTTCTTC; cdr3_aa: CASSQRAYEQFF
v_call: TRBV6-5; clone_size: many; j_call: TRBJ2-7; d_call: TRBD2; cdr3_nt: TGTGCCAGCAGTTACTCAATGACTAGCGGGAACGAGCAGTACTTC; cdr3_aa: CASSYSMTSGNEQYF
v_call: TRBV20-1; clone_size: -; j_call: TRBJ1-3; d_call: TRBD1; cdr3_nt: TGCAGTGCTTTCAGACAGGGCAACACCATATATTTT; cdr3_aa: CSAFRQGNTIYF
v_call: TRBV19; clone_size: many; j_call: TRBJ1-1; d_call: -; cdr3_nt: TGTGCCAGTAGTTCCCAAACAGGGAACACTGAAGCTTTCTTT; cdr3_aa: CASSSQTGNTEAFF
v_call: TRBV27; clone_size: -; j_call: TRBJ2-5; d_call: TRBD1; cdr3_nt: TGTGCCAGTGGGGACAGGCAAGAGACCCAGTACTTC; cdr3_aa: CASGDRQETQYF
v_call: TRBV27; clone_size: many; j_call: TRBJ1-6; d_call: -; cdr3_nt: TGTGCCAGCAGTTGGGGGCCGGGGGGAGAGAATTCACCCCTCCACTTT; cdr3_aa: CASSWGPGGENSPLHF
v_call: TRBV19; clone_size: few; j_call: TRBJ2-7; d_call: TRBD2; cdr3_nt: TGTGCCAGTAGTTTCCTAGCGGGAAGCTCCTACGAGCAGTACTTC; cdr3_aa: CASSFLAGSSYEQYF
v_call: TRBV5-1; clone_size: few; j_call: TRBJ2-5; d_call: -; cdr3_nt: TGCGCCAGCAGCTTGGCATTGTCTATCGGGAAAGAGACCCAGTACTTC; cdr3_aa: CASSLALSIGKETQYF
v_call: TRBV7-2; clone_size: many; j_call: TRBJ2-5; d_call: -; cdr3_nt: TGTGCCAGCAGCTCGACCCCCCTTAAAGAGACCCAGTACTTC; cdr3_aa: CASSSTPLKETQYF
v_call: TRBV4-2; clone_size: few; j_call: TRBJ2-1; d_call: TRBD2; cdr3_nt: TGTGCCAGCAGCCAACGGTCTAGCGGGAGCTACAATGAGCAGTTCTTC; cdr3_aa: CASSQRSSGSYNEQFF
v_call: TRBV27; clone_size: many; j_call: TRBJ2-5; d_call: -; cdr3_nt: TGTGCCAGCAGTTTCTCGCGTAGGGCCGAGACCCAGTACTTC; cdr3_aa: CASSFSRRAETQYF
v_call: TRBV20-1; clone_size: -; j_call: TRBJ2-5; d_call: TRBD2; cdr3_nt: TGCAGTGCTAGAGATGCTAGCGGGAGAGAGACCCAGTACTTC; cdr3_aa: CSARDASGRETQYF
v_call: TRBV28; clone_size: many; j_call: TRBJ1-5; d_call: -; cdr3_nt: TGTGCCAGCAGTTTAGGGGGCCTCAATCAGCCCCAGCATTTT; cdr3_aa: CASSLGGLNQPQHF
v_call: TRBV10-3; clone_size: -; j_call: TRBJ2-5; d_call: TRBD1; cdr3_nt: TGTGCCATCGGACAGGCGATCCAAGGGACCCAGTACTTC; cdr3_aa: CAIGQAIQGTQYF
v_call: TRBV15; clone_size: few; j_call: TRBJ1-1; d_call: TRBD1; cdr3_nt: TGTGCCACCGGGACAGGGGGTGTCGCTGAAGCTTTCTTT; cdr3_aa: CATGTGGVAEAFF
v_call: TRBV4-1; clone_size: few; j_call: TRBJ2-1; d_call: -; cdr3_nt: TGCGCCAGCAGCCTCGATTTCCAGCAGGATGAGCAGTTCTTC; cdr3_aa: CASSLDFQQDEQFF
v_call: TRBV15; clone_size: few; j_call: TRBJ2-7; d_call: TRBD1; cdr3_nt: TGTGCCACCGGCCGGGACAGGGGCTCCTACGAGCAGTACTTC; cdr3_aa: CATGRDRGSYEQYF
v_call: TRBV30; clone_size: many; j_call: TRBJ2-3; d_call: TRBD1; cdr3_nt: TGTGCCTGGAGTGTCGTATGGCAGGGGGTCGTCACAGATACGCAGTATTTT; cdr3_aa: CAWSVVWQGVVTDTQYF
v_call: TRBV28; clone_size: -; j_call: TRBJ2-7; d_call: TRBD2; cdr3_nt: TGTGCCAGCAGCCGGACTAGCGGGGGGGCCCACGAGCAGTACTTC; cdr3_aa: CASSRTSGGAHEQYF
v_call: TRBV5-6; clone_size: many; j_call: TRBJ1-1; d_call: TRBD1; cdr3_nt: TGTGCCAGCAGCTTGGACAGGGGGCGGAACACTGAAGCTTTCTTT; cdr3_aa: CASSLDRGRNTEAFF
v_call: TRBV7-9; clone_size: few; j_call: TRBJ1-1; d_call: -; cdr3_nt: TGTGCCAGCAGCTTAGGGTCGGCAGCTTCGGGGATAACTGAAGCTTTCTTT; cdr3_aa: CASSLGSAASGITEAFF
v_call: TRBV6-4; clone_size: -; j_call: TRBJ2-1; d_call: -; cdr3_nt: TGTGCCAGCAGTGAAGGAACAACGGTAACCAATGAGCAGTTCTTC; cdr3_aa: CASSEGTTVTNEQFF
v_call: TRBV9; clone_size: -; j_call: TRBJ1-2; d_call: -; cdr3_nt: TGTGCCAGCAGCGGCGCAGTTAACGGGGATGGTATTGGTGGCTACACCTTC; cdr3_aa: CASSGAVNGDGIGGYTF
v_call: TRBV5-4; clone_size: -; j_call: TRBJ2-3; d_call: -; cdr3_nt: TGTGCCAGCAGCTTGGACCTTCGGGATACGCAGTATTTT; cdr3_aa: CASSLDLRDTQYF
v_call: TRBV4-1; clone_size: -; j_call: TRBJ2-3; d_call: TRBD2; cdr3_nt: TGCGCCAGCAGACGGACTAGCGGAGGTAGCGATACGCAGTATTTT; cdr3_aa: CASRRTSGGSDTQYF
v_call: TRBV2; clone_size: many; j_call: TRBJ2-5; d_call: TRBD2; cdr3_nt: TGTGCCAGCAGTGACCCTTCCAGCGGGGTCAGCGGGGAGACCCAGTACTTC; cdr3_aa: CASSDPSSGVSGETQYF
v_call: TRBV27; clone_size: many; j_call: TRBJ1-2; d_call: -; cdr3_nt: TGTGCCAGCAGTCCGAGGGACCGCTACTACTATGGCTACACCTTC; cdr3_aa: CASSPRDRYYYGYTF
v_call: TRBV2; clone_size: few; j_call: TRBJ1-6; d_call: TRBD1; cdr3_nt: TGTGCCAGCCAAAAAGACAGGGGTCCACCCCTCCACTTT; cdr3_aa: CASQKDRGPPLHF